A single sample is the source of the 26 T cell receptor beta chains below, sequenced in a study of blood T cells in healthy people across ages (dated by TCRdb to about 2015). Library method: 5' RACE. Sequencing took place on an Illumina HiSeq 2500. A second PCR of roughly 6 to 11 cycles was run with a J-beta primer mix and a sample-barcoded 5' primer. TCRdb handled the public reads itself, with Q25 trimming in fastp and clone calling in MiXCR, and kept productive beta chains. Each CDR3 protein gets just one entry, which takes the most common genes and DNA from the rows behind it. The sample data list 1.5 million to 2 million distinct CDR3 sequences, and 28% of these were observed just once. About 7.7% of the sample is taken by the ten largest. Input material: blood. All receptors derive from a woman aged 25 to 39 in good health.

J is TRBJ1-1 and V is TRBV5-5; 7 nucleotides match TRBD1. Germline V gives CDR1 SGHKS, CDR2 YYEKEE (reference sequence). The CDR3 is made up of 15 amino acids. V dropped 4 bases and J dropped 6; count of bases not matched to a gene: 12. The CDR3 region is CASSVRLTGAAEAFF. The CDR3 DNA reads as TGTGCCAGCAGCGTCCGCCTTACAGGGGCGGCTGAAGCTTTCTTT.

There are a few counts of this clonotype. This chain connects TRBV7-8 to TRBJ2-5, with a tentative D call TRBD1 (6 bases). The DNA end lines up better with TRBJ2-7; the J call may be wrong. This CDR3 comprises 15 residues. Per germline, CDR1 SGHVS and CDR2 FQNEAQ. The CDR3 DNA reads TGTGCCAGCAGCTTGGTTGAGGGGGTTAGACACGAGCAGTACTTC. Translating it yields CASSLVEGVRHEQYF.

In its sample, this clonotype was seen many times. The rearrangement joins TRBV14 to TRBJ1-2, with D possibly being TRBD1 (5 bases). V lost 0 bases and J 0 bases, leaving 8 bases between the germline ends. The CDR3 is made up of 15 amino acids. The germline gives CDR1 SGHDN, CDR2 FVKESK. This CDR3 reads CASSQDRGPNYGYTF. The CDR3 DNA is TGTGCCAGCAGCCAAGATCGGGGCCCTAACTATGGCTACACCTTC.

The chain has TRBV12-3 or TRBV12-4 and TRBJ1-2, with D perhaps TRBD1 (5 bases). This CDR3 comprises 13 residues. Deletions cut 8 bases from V and 7 bases from J, with 17 bases between. CDR3: CASQNRGRGGYTF. The CDR3, as DNA: TGTGCCAGCCAAAACCGGGGGAGAGGTGGCTACACCTTC.

The rearrangement uses TRBV6-2 or TRBV6-3 and TRBJ2-6; weak D call: TRBD2 (5 bases). From germline, CDR1 is MNHEY and CDR2 SVGEGT. This CDR3 is 16 amino acids long. V was pared by 0 bases and J by 12 bases, with 18 bases between. This CDR3 reads CASSYSGRGSRGVLTF. The CDR3 DNA sequence: TGTGCCAGCAGTTACTCGGGTCGGGGTTCTAGAGGCGTCCTGACTTTC.

To note about this clonotype: This may be a read error: a much more frequent sequence differs by one nucleotide. The rearrangement joins TRBV10-2 to TRBJ2-7; 7 bases map to TRBD1. This CDR3 is built from 14 residues. From germline, CDR1 is WSHSY and CDR2 SAAADI. V lost 6 bases to trimming and J lost 7 bases; unmatched junction nucleotides: 12. CDR3 nucleotides: TGCGCCAGCAGCACAGGGGCGAAATACAATGAGCAGTACTTC. Amino acids: CASSTGAKYNEQYF.

The chain recombines TRBV3-1 with TRBJ2-7, with D possibly being TRBD1 (7 bases). Germline V CDR1 and CDR2: LGHDT, YNNKEL (reference sequence). The length of the CDR3 is 14 residues. V lost 3 bases and J lost 3, with 12 bases in between. CDR3 in DNA: TGTGCCAGCAGCCAGTCAGGGGGGATCTACGAGCAGTACTTC. It is translated as CASSQSGGIYEQYF.

The chain has TRBV4-1 and TRBJ1-2; D gene unclear. This CDR3 is 15 amino acids long. Trimming stripped 0 bases from V and 4 bases from J, with 12 bases between. In germline, CDR1 is MGHRA, CDR2 YSYEKL. CDR3: CASSQEEGYGYGYTF. The CDR3 nucleotides are TGCGCCAGCAGCCAAGAGGAGGGATACGGCTATGGCTACACCTTC.

The genes are TRBV7-9 and TRBJ2-7; 7 bases align to TRBD2. V lost 1 base, J lost 2 bases, and 8 bases stayed unmatched. The CDR3 is 16 amino acids. The germline V gene encodes CDR1 SEHNR and CDR2 FQNEAQ (reference sequence). CDR3 in DNA: TGTGCCAGCAGCTTAGGGGGCGCAGGACTAGCCTACGAGCAGTACTTC. Its protein is CASSLGGAGLAYEQYF.

As for this clonotype: A read error may explain this, as a much larger clone is one base away. The chain couples TRBV11-2 to TRBJ2-3; TRBD1 is a possible D gene (5 bases). This CDR3 comprises 13 residues. Deletions cut 5 bases from V and 5 bases from J, with 11 bases between. Germline V gene lookup returns CDR1 SGHAT and CDR2 FQNNGV. This CDR3 is CASSLGHLDTQYF. In DNA, the CDR3 is TGTGCCAGCAGCCTGGGGCACTTAGATACGCAGTATTTT.

In its sample, this clonotype was seen a few times. The rearrangement uses TRBV5-1 and TRBJ2-4, with TRBD2 as a possible D gene (6 bases). Trimming removed 4 bases at V and 0 bases at J, with 14 bases between. The CDR3 is 16 amino acids. Germline V lookup: CDR1 SGHRS, CDR2 YFSETQ. CDR3 bases: TGCGCCAGCAGCCCCGGAGGGGCCCTAGCCAAAAACATTCAGTACTTC. Amino acids: CASSPGGALAKNIQYF.

J is TRBJ1-5 and V is TRBV6-2 or TRBV6-3, with D maybe TRBD1 (5 bases). This CDR3 contains 14 residues. Trimming left V 6 bases short and J 5 bases short, with 14 bases between. Germline V CDR1 and CDR2: MNHEY, SVGEGT. In DNA, the CDR3 is TGTGCCAGCAGGGAGAATCAAGGGGATCAGCCCCAGCATTTT. Translated: CASRENQGDQPQHF.

The sample holds one count of this clonotype. The V and J genes are TRBV12-3 or TRBV12-4 and TRBJ2-5; no clear D. The CDR3 runs to 14 residues. Trimming stripped 5 bases from V and 1 base from J, with 11 bases between. The CDR3 nucleotides read TGTGCCAGCAGTCACGGACGGATCCAAGAGACCCAGTACTTC. Translated: CASSHGRIQETQYF.

This clonotype has a handful of counts. The chain carries TRBV2 and TRBJ2-3; 10 nucleotides align to TRBD1. This CDR3 has 17 amino acids. Germline CDR1 reads SNHLY; CDR2 reads FYNNEI. V was pared by 11 bases and J by 1 base, with 15 bases of the junction left unmatched. The CDR3 region is CASTGTGASRGTDTQYF. The CDR3, as DNA: TGTGCCTCAACCGGGACAGGGGCCTCTCGAGGCACAGATACGCAGTATTTT.

Only a few counts were recorded for this clonotype. This chain connects TRBV6-2 or TRBV6-3 to TRBJ2-7; the match to TRBD2 covers 8 bases. From germline, CDR1 is MNHEY and CDR2 SVGEGT. The V gene end was trimmed by 7 bases and the J gene end by 3 bases; junction bases not matched to a gene: 5. The CDR3 extends over 13 amino acids. CDR3 sequence: CASMDGRGYEQYF. The CDR3 region has the DNA TGTGCCAGCATGGACGGGAGGGGCTACGAGCAGTACTTC.

Regarding this clonotype: A much larger clone differs from this one at a single base, so this may be a read error. The rearrangement uses TRBV5-1 and TRBJ2-1, with D tentatively TRBD1 (6 bases). Germline V CDR1 and CDR2: SGHRS, YFSETQ. V dropped 6 bases and J dropped 3 bases, with 10 bases sitting between them. This CDR3 comprises 13 residues. The CDR3 region is CASMGAGYNEQFF. For the CDR3, the DNA is TGCGCCAGCATGGGGGCAGGCTACAATGAGCAGTTCTTC.

The J gene is TRBJ2-2, the V gene TRBV29-1; the D gene is possibly TRBD1 (5 bases). In germline, CDR1 is SQVTM, CDR2 ANQGSEA. V lost 7 bases to trimming and J lost 3 bases, with 15 bases between them. The CDR3 sequence is 14 residues long. The CDR3 loop is CSAGRTSDTGELFF. The DNA for the CDR3 is TGCAGCGCCGGTCGGACAAGTGACACCGGGGAGCTGTTTTTT.

Comments on this clonotype: A much larger clone lies one base from this, so it may be a read error. The chain is built from TRBV11-2 and TRBJ2-1; TRBD2 is a possible D gene (6 bases). The CDR3 contains 16 residues. Germline assignment: CDR1 SGHAT and CDR2 FQNNGV. CDR3 sequence: CASSPPSVGAYDEQFF. For the CDR3, the DNA is TGTGCCAGCAGCCCCCCTAGCGTCGGCGCCTACGATGAGCAGTTCTTC.

This clonotype occurred a few times. CDR3 in DNA: TGTGCCAGCAGCTTGGGACAGGGAAGTCGTCAAGAGACCCAGTACTTC. This codes for CASSLGQGSRQETQYF. The rearrangement links TRBV5-6 to TRBJ2-5; 7 positions match TRBD1. Germline V CDR1 and CDR2: SGHDT, YYEEEE. The CDR3 is 16 residues long. V shed 0 bases, J shed 2 bases, and the junction held 7 bases outside the gene matches.

This clonotype was counted a few times. This may arise from a read error, as a much more abundant clone is one base away. V gene TRBV5-1 combines with J gene TRBJ2-1; D gene uncertain. The CDR3 consists of 12 residues. V was shortened by 0 bases and J by 9 bases, with 7 bases between the two germline ends. In germline, CDR1 is SGHRS, CDR2 YFSETQ. CDR3 in DNA: TGCGCCAGCAGCTTGGTGGTCAGTGAGCAGTTCTTC. It translates to CASSLVVSEQFF. Complete variable domain (other parts from reference TRBV5-1 and TRBJ2-1): KAGVTQTPRYLIKTRGQQVTLSCSPISGHRSVSWYQQTPGQGLQFLFEYFSETQRNKGNFPGRFSGRQFSNSRSEMNVSTLELGDSALYLCASSLVVSEQFFGPGTRLTVL.

The chain recombines TRBV30 with TRBJ2-7; the match to TRBD1 covers 11 bases. This CDR3 spans 15 amino acids. V lost 5 bases and J lost 3; bases outside the gene matches: 9. From germline, CDR1 is GTSNPN and CDR2 SVGIG (reference sequence). The CDR3 DNA sequence: TGTGCCTGGGACCGGGGACAGGGGGGCGACTACGAGCAGTACTTC. It translates to CAWDRGQGGDYEQYF.

The V call is TRBV5-1, the J call TRBJ1-3, with D possibly being TRBD1 (6 bases). Trimming stripped 3 bases from V and 0 bases from J, with 10 bases between. The CDR3 is 15 residues long. Germline V lookup: CDR1 SGHRS, CDR2 YFSETQ. The CDR3 DNA reads TGCGCCAGCAGCTCAGAACAGGGCTCTGGAAACACCATATATTTT. It translates to CASSSEQGSGNTIYF.

DNA for the CDR3: TGTGCCAGCAGTTCAACTGGGTTTCCAGAAAAACTGTTTTTT. It translates to CASSSTGFPEKLFF. V usage is TRBV27 and J usage is TRBJ1-4; no definite D call. The CDR3 runs 14 residues. Trimming removed 4 bases from V and 8 bases from J, with 14 bases in between. CDR1 and CDR2 from the germline V gene are MNHEY and SMNVEV (reference sequence). The complete variable domain, with remaining parts taken from reference TRBV27 and TRBJ1-4, reads EAQVTQNPRYLITVTGKKLTVTCSQNMNHEYMSWYRQDPGLGLRQIYYSMNVEVTDKGDVPEGYKVSRKEKRNFPLILESPSPNQTSLYFCASSSTGFPEKLFFGSGTQLSVL.

This clonotype occurred a few times. This rearrangement joins TRBV14 to TRBJ2-5; no reliable D call. Germline lookup yields CDR1 SGHDN and CDR2 FVKESK. Deletions cut 0 bases from V and 0 bases from J, with 11 bases between. The CDR3 extends over 16 amino acids. DNA of the CDR3: TGTGCCAGCAGCCAAGATGCAGGAATGTACCAAGAGACCCAGTACTTC. This translates into CASSQDAGMYQETQYF.

This clonotype was seen a few times. The chain recombines TRBV7-9 with TRBJ1-1; tentatively, D is TRBD1 (5 bases). This CDR3 is built from 14 residues. V lost 0 bases, J lost 4 bases, and 9 bases lay in between. Germline V CDR1 and CDR2: SEHNR, FQNEAQ (reference sequence). CDR3 in DNA: TGTGCCAGCAGCTTAGCCAGCCAGGGCACTGAAGCTTTCTTT. Amino acid sequence: CASSLASQGTEAFF.

The chain combines TRBV12-3 or TRBV12-4 with TRBJ1-1; D gene ambiguous. The CDR3 extends over 12 amino acids. V dropped 5 bases and J dropped 9 bases, with 13 bases sitting between them. The CDR3 spells CASSQDTSKAFF. CDR3 DNA: TGTGCCAGCAGTCAAGACACCTCCAAAGCTTTCTTT.